Described below is a single T cell receptor (beta chain) sequence and its context. Libraries were prepared by immunoSEQ multiplex PCR; TCRdb keeps only in-frame clonotypes and omits some of them. The table includes approximately 270,000 clones, about 89% detected once. This entry belongs to a study of blood T cell repertoires in COVID-19. On the study more broadly: Acute and convalescent COVID-19 samples came from the United States, Italy and Spain.

The CDR3 runs to 16 residues. The V and J ends lost 4 bases and 1 base, in that order; junction bases with no gene match: 4. CDR1 LGHDT and CDR2 YNNKEL come from the germline V gene (reference sequence). This chain links TRBV3-1 (or the pseudogene TRBV3-2) with TRBJ2-3; 11 bases match TRBD2. The receptor was isolated from a man younger than 40 with acute or convalescent COVID-19. Sequencing was performed on peripheral blood. The CDR3 DNA reads as TGTGCCAGCAGCCGCCTAGCGGGAGGACGCACAGATACGCAGTATTTT. It is translated as CASSRLAGGRTDTQYF.